The sequence of this T cell receptor beta chain was determined in a study of early T cells in non-severe SARS-CoV-2 infection. Study-wide background: Chains from this unsorted whole-blood bulk RNA could not be paired. The study's findings and limits: The study's VDJdb matching favored anti-spike CD8 responses and missed private and CD4 specificities.

Individually, cDNA molecules had unique molecular identifiers attached to them. In TCRdb, the 5' RACE reads were re-called with MiXCR into one record per CDR3 protein. The repertoire holds around 78,000 distinct CDR3 sequences, with over 11% as singletons. This clonotype was counted many times. Its antigen remains unknown. The ends were cut back, 2 bases at V and 1 base at J, with 12 bases in the middle. Germline V gives CDR1 MGHRA, CDR2 YSYEKL. The CDR3 spans 16 residues. The chain employs TRBV4-1 and TRBJ2-1, with D uncertain. The sequence derives from an adult who was a healthcare worker with PCR-confirmed SARS-CoV-2 infection or an uninfected control (not recorded which). Input material: whole blood. CDR3 DNA: TGCGCCAGCAGCCAATCGACTCTTCCTTCCTACAATGAGCAGTTCTTC. It codes for CASSQSTLPSYNEQFF.